The rows below give T cell receptor beta chains drawn from one sample of a study of cytomegalovirus exposure and HLA in healthy donors. Produced via immunoSEQ multiplex PCR; TCRdb's table is partial and in-frame only. The top ten hold approximately 5.4% of the sample, which has 80,000 or so clones, 55% to 75% seen once. Sequencing was carried out using PBMCs. Receptor source: a man aged 25 to 40 in good health and CMV-seropositive. The CDR3 runs from the conserved cysteine through the conserved F or W. Only some rows state a clone size, as once, few, many or a class for expanded clones.

>few|TRBV7-9|TRBJ2-3
CASSFGLAGTTDTQYF
>-|TRBV5-1|TRBJ2-7
CASSLVPQGQYSYEQYF
>-|TRBV4-2|TRBJ2-5
CASSLRLAGGPETQYF
>-|TRBV18|TRBJ2-1
CASSPSLAGGLIHNEQFF
>-|TRBV14|TRBJ1-1
CASSQDNVGGRATFF
>-|TRBV10-3|TRBJ1-1
CATAGNTEAFF
>-|TRBV6-1|TRBJ2-1
CASSELREFQQFF
>few|TRBV5-1|TRBJ2-7
CASSSLTGGLNEQYF
>-|TRBV9|TRBJ1-1
CASSTGLGTEAFF
>-|TRBV29-1|TRBJ2-1
CSVGQGRYNEQFF